This record concerns one T cell receptor (beta chain) sequence. Original processing methods: Cell counts per sample came from amplifying reference gene primers. Data came from immunoSEQ multiplex PCR; TCRdb stores just in-frame clones and leaves some out. The V and J calls and clone size come from that table; D and trimming were worked out from the DNA. Here the sample spans approximately 500,000 clones, 85% to 90% being singletons. This specimen comes from a study of blood T cell repertoires in COVID-19. Enrolment of Seattle patients took place during active infection, and they were followed longitudinally. This receptor was obtained from a woman aged 50 to 60 with COVID-19, enrolled during active disease. Input material: peripheral blood.

Written as DNA, the CDR3 is TGTGCCTGGAGCGTGACAGGGGGCCGAGAGACCCAGTACTTC. This translates into CAWSVTGGRETQYF. The V gene is TRBV30, the J gene TRBJ2-5; 10 bases line up with TRBD1. From germline, CDR1 is GTSNPN and CDR2 SVGIG (reference sequence). The CDR3 is made up of 14 amino acids. J was trimmed by 4 bases and V by 3 bases; bases with no gene match: 5.